This T cell receptor (beta chain) is from a study of shared clonotypes between healthy human individuals. Overall study findings and caveats: All-four-donor shared clonotypes had higher generation probabilities than non-shared clonotypes did.

An assay was performed, and its level was deep. Produced via immunoSEQ multiplex PCR; TCRdb's table is partial and in-frame only. The table lists 2 million to 2.5 million clones, over 90% of them singletons. For this clone: As yet, its antigen is unknown.

The V gene lost 1 base and the J gene lost 6 bases, with 20 bases spanning the gap. This CDR3 region has 17 residues. Germline CDR1 is LGHNA and CDR2 is YNFKEQ. Donors were healthy HIV-negative adults without recent acute infections or vaccinations. The sequenced sample was naive CD4+ T cells from PBMCs. Subset denoted: CD45RA+ positively selected. The TCR sequence derives from a man younger than 35 in good health. Some clones in this sample may be carry-over from other donors' samples. The chain links TRBV4-2 to TRBJ2-3; tentatively, D is TRBD2 (7 bases). In DNA, the CDR3 is TGTGCCAGCAGCCAAGGCGGGACTTACGGGGGGCCTGATACGCAGTATTTT. Translated, it gives CASSQGGTYGGPDTQYF.